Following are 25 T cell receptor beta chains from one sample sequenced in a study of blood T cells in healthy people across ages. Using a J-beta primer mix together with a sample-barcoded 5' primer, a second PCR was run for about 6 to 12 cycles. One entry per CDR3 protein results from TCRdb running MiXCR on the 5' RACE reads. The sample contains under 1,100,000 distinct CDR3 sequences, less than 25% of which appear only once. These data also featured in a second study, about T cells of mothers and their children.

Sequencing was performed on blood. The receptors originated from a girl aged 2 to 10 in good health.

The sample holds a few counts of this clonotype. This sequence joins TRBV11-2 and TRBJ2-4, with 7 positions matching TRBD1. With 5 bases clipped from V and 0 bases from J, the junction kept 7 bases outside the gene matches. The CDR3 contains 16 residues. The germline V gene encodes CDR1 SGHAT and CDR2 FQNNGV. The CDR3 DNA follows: TGTGCCAGCAGCCCGCGGACAGGCTTAGCCAAAAACATTCAGTACTTC. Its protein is CASSPRTGLAKNIQYF. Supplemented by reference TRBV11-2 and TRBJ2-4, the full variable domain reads EAGVAQSPRYKIIEKRQSVAFWCNPISGHATLYWYQQILGQGPKLLIQFQNNGVVDDSQLPKDRFSAERLKGVDSTLKIQPAKLEDSAVYLCASSPRTGLAKNIQYFGAGTRLSVL.

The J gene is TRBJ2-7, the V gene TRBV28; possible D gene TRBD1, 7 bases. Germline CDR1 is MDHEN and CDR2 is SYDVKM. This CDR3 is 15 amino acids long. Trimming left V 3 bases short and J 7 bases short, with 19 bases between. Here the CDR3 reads CASSFQGDWYEEQYF. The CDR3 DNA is TGTGCCAGCAGTTTCCAGGGGGACTGGTATGAAGAGCAGTACTTC. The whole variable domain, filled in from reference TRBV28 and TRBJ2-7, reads DVKVTQSSRYLVKRTGEKVFLECVQDMDHENMFWYRQDPGLGLRLIYFSYDVKMKEKGDIPEGYSVSREKKERFSLILESASTNQTSMYLCASSFQGDWYEEQYFGPGTRLTVT.

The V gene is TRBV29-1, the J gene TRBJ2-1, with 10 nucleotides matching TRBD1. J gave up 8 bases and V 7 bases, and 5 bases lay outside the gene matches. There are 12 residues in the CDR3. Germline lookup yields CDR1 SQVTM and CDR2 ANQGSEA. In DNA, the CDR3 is TGCAGCGCCCAGACAGGGGGCTATGAGCAGTTCTTC. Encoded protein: CSAQTGGYEQFF.

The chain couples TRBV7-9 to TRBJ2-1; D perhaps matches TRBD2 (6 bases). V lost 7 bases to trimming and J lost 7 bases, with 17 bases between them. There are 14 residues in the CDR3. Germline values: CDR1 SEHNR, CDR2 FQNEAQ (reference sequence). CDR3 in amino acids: CASTLEGLRNEQFF. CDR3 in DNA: TGTGCCAGCACCCTAGAAGGACTAAGGAATGAGCAGTTCTTC.

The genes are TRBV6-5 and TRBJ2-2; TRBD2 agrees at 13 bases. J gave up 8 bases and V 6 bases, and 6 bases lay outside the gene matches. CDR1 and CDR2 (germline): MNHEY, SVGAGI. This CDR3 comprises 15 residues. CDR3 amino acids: CASSSGTSGAGELFF. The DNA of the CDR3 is TGTGCCAGCAGCTCCGGGACTAGCGGGGCAGGGGAGCTGTTTTTT.

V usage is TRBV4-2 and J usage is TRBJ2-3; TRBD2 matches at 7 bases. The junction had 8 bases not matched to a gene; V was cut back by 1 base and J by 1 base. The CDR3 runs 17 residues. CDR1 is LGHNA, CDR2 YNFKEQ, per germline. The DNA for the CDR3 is TGTGCCAGCAGCCAAGGACTGGCGGGAGAGGGCACAGATACGCAGTATTTT. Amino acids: CASSQGLAGEGTDTQYF.

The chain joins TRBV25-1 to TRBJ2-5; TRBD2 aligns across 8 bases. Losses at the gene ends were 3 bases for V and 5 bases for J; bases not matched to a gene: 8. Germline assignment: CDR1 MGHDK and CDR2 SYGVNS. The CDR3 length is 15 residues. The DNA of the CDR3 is TGTGCCAGCAGTGAGGAAGCGGGGGCGACGGAGACCCAGTACTTC. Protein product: CASSEEAGATETQYF.

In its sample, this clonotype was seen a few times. CDR3 nucleotides: TGTGCCAGCAGCGAGGGGGACGAGTTCTACGAGCAGTACTTC. Protein product: CASSEGDEFYEQYF. The chain joins TRBV9 to TRBJ2-7; D perhaps matches TRBD1 (6 bases). The CDR3 consists of 14 residues. Germline lookup yields CDR1 SGDLS and CDR2 YYNGEE. V was pared by 3 bases and J by 3 bases, with 13 bases between.

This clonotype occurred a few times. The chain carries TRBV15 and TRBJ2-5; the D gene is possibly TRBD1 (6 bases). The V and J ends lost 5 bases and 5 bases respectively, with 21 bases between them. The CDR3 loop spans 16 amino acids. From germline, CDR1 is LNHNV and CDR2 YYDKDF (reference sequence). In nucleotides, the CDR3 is TGTGCCACCAGCGGTGAATGGGCAGGGGAATCGGAGACCCAGTACTTC. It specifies CATSGEWAGESETQYF. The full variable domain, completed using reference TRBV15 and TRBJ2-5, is DAMVIQNPRYQVTQFGKPVTLSCSQTLNHNVMYWYQQKSSQAPKLLFHYYDKDFNNEADTPDNFQSRRPNTSFCFLDIRSPGLGDTAMYLCATSGEWAGESETQYFGPGTRLLVL.

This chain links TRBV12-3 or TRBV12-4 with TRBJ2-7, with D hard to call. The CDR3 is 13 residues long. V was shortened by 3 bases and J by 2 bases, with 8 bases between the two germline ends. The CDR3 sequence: CASSFDTAYEQYF. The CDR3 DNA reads TGTGCCAGCAGTTTCGACACAGCCTACGAGCAGTACTTC.

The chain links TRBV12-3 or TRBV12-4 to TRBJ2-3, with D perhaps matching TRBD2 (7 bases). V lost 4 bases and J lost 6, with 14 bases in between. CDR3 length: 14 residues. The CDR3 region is CASSSVGGPDTQYF. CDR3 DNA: TGTGCCAGCAGTTCTGTGGGGGGGCCGGATACGCAGTATTTT.

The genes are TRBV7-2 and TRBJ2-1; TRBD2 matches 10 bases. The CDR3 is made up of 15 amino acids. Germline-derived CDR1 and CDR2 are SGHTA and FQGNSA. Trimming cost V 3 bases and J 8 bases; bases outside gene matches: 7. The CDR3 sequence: CASSLWGLAIDEQFF. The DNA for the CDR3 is TGTGCCAGCAGCTTGTGGGGACTAGCGATAGATGAGCAGTTCTTC.

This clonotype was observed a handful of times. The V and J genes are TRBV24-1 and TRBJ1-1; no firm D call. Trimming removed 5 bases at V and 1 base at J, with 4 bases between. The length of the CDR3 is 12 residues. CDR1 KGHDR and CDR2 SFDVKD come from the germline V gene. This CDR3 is CATSAGNTEAFF. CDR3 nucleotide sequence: TGTGCCACCAGTGCAGGGAACACTGAAGCTTTCTTT.

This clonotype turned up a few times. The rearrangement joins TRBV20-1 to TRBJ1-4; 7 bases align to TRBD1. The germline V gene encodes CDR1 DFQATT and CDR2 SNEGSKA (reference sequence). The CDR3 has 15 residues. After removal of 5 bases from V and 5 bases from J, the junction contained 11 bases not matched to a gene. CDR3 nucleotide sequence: TGCAGTGCTCTTCATTCGGGACAGTCGAATGAAAAACTGTTTTTT. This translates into CSALHSGQSNEKLFF.

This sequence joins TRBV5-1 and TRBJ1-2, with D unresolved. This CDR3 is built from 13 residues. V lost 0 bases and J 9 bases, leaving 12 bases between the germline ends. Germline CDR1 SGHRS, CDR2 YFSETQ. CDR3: CASSLGSGSSYTF. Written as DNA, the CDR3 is TGCGCCAGCAGCTTGGGATCCGGGAGCAGCTACACCTTC.

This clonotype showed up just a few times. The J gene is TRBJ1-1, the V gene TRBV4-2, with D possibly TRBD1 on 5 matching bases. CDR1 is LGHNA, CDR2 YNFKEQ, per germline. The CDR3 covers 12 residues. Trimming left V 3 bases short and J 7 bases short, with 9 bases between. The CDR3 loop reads CASSHKDIEAFF. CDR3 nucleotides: TGTGCCAGCAGCCATAAGGACATTGAAGCTTTCTTT.

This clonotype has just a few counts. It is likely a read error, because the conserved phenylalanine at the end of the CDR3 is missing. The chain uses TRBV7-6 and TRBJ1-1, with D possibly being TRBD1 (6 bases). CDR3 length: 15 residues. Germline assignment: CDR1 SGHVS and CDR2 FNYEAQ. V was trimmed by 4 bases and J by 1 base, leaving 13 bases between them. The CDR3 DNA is TGTGCCAGCAGCTCACCGGGGGCGACGAACACTGAAGCTTTCCTT. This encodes CASSSPGATNTEAFL.

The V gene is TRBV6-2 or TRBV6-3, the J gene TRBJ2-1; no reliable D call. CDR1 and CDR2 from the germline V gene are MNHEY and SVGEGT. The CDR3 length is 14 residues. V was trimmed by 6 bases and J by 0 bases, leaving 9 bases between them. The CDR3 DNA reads TGTGCCAGCAGGGGGATCAGCTCCTACAATGAGCAGTTCTTC. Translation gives CASRGISSYNEQFF.

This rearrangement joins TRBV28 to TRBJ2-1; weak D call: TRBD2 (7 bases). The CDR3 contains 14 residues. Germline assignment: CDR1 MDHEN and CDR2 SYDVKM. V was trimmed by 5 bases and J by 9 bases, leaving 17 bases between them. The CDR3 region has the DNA TGTGCCAGCAGTCCCGCGGGGGCGGGACGTGAGCAGTTCTTC. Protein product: CASSPAGAGREQFF.

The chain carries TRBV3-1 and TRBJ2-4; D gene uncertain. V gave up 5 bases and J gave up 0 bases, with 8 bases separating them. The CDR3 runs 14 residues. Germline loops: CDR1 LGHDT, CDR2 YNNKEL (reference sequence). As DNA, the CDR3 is TGTGCCAGCAGCTTTCAGGTAGCCAAAAACATTCAGTACTTC. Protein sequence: CASSFQVAKNIQYF.

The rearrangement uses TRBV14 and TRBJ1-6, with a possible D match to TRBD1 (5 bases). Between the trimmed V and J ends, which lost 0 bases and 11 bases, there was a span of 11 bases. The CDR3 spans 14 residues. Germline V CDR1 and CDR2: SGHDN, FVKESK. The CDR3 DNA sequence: TGTGCCAGCAGCCAAGATGTGGGGACTCCACCCCTCCACTTT. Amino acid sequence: CASSQDVGTPPLHF.

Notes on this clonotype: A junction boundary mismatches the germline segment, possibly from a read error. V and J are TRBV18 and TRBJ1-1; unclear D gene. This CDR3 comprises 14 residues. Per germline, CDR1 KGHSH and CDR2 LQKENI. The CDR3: CASSVSSGNTEAFF. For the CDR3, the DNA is TGTGCCAGCTCAGTCTCCTCCGGGAACACTGAAGCCTTCTTT.

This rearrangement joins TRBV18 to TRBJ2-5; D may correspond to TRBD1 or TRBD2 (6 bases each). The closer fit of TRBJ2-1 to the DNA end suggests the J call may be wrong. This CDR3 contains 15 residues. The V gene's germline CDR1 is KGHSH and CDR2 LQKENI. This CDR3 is CASSSARGAGNEQFF. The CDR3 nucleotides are TGTGCCAGCTCATCCGCGAGGGGGGCTGGGAATGAGCAGTTCTTC.

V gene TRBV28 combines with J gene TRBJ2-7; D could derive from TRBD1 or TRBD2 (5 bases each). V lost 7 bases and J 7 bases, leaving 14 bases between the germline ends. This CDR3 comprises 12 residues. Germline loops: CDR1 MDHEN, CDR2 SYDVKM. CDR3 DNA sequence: TGTGCCAGCACCGACGGGGCAGGGGAGCAGTACTTC. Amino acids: CASTDGAGEQYF.

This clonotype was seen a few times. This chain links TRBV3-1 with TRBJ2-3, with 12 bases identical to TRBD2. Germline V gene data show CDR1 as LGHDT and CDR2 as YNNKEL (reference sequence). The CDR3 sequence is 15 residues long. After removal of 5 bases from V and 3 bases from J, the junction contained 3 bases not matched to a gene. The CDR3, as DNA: TGTGCCAGCAGCACCACTAGCGGGAGGACAGATACGCAGTATTTT. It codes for CASSTTSGRTDTQYF.